This T cell receptor beta chain was captured in a study of T-cell memory formation after mild COVID-19. This CDR3 spans 15 amino acids. Losses at the gene ends were 7 bases for V and 6 bases for J; bases not matched to a gene: 13. The germline gives CDR1 SGHVS, CDR2 FNYEAQ. Study-wide results and limits: Second-wave clones peaking on day 37 lacked confirmed SARS-CoV-2 specificity. CM and EM subsets held most contracting CD4+ clones; EMRA held CD8+ ones. Among clones contracting day 15 to 85, CD4/CD8 was balanced, whereas later expanders leaned CD4+.

One entry per CDR3 protein results from TCRdb running MiXCR on the 5' RACE reads. The data contain hundreds of thousands of distinct CDR3 sequences, 15% to 20% of them singletons. This clonotype was seen a handful of times. Its antigen remains unidentified. Material: PBMCs or a T cell subset sorted from them (not recorded which). The chain combines TRBV7-6 with TRBJ2-3; TRBD1 aligns across 7 bases. This TCR derives from an adult woman who had mild COVID-19 (a few samples of this study predate the infection). Cell type and time point are not known. The CDR3 is CASKGDRSLGDTQYF. The CDR3 nucleotides read TGTGCCAGCAAGGGGGACAGATCTCTTGGCGATACGCAGTATTTT.